The TCR beta chain described here comes from a study of beta chain features in type 1 diabetes. Reverse transcribing all isolated RNA meant expressed TCRB transcripts were sequenced. Clones were sequenced by immunoSEQ multiplex PCR, and TCRdb holds only the in-frame ones, with some missing. The table records approximately 250,000 clones, over 8.5% of them present only once. This clone has a handful of counts. V lost 3 bases, J lost 2 bases, and 7 bases stayed unmatched. The CDR3 length is 17 residues. Germline lookup yields CDR1 LNHDA and CDR2 SQIVND (reference sequence). What was sequenced was naive CD4+ T cells from blood. This rearrangement joins TRBV19 to TRBJ2-3; 11 bases agree with TRBD2. The source is a young woman in good health. CDR3 DNA: TGTGCCAGTAGTATTGGTCTAGCGGGAGGTGCCACAGATACGCAGTATTTT. Its protein is CASSIGLAGGATDTQYF.